The clone carrying this TCR beta chain was counted between two and nine times. Its antigen remains unidentified. Time point in this sample: cycle 4 day 1 (C4D1), after less than seven weeks of nivolumab. Every patient was affected by relapse after autologous stem cell transplantation, while exposure to brentuximab vedotin was not uniform. Some clones are missing from TCRdb's copy, which holds only in-frame ones; the method was immunoSEQ multiplex PCR. The sample consists of about 24,000 clones, over 65% of them appearing once. The sample comes from a study of PD-1 blockade in classical Hodgkin lymphoma. For the study at large: Each patient was given nivolumab 3 mg/kg through a vein every 2 weeks.

The CDR3 extends over 13 amino acids. V lost 1 base and J lost 5, with 8 bases in between. CDR1 is GTSNPN and CDR2 is SVGIG in the germline V gene (reference sequence). General study results and limits: TCR diversity rose significantly by C4D1 in CD4+ but not CD8+ cells.

The receptor's source is a human donor with classical Hodgkin lymphoma. This material consisted of peripheral blood mononuclear cells (PBMCs), taken before the fourth cycle of nivolumab. V gene TRBV30 combines with J gene TRBJ2-2, with D tentatively TRBD1 (5 bases). CDR3 loop: CAWSGTRTGELFF. CDR3 coding DNA: TGTGCCTGGAGTGGGACAAGAACCGGGGAGCTGTTTTTT.